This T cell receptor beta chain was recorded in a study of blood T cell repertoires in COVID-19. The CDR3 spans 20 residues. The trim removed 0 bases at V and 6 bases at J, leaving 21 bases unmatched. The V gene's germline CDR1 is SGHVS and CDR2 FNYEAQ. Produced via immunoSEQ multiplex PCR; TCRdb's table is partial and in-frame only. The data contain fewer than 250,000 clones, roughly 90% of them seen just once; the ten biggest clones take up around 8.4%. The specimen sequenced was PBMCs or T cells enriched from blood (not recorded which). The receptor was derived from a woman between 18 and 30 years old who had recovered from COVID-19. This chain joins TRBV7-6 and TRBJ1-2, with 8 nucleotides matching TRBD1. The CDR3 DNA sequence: TGTGCCAGCAGCTTAGCCTCAGGGGAAAGGACAGGGCTTTCCTCGGATGGCTACACCTTC. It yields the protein CASSLASGERTGLSSDGYTF.